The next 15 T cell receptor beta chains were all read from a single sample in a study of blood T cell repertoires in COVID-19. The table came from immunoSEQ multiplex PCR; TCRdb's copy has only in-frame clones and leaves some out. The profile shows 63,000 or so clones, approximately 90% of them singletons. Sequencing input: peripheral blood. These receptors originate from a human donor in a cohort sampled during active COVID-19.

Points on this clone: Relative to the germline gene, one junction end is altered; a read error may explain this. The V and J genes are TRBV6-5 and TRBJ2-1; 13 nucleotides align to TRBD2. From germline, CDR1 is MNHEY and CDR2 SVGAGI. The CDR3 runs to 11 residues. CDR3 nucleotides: TGTGCCAGCATAGGACTAGCGGGAGTCATCTTC. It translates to CASIGLAGVIF.

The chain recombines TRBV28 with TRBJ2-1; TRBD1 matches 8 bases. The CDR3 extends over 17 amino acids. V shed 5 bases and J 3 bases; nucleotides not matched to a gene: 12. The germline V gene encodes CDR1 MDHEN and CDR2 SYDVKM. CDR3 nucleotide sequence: TGTGCCAGCAGTCAAACTCCTCAGGGGGCCGACTACAATGAGCAGTTCTTC. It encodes CASSQTPQGADYNEQFF.

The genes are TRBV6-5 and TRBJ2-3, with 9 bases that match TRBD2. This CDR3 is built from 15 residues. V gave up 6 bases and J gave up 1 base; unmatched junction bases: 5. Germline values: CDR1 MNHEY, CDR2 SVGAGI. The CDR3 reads CASSRRTSGTDTQYF. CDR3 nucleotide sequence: TGTGCCAGCAGCCGGAGGACTAGCGGCACAGATACGCAGTATTTT.

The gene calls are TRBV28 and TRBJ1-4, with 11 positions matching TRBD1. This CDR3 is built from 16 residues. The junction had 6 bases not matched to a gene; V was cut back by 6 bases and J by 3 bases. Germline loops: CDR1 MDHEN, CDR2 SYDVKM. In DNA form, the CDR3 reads TGTGCCAGCAGAGGACAGGGGGCCGTTTCTAATGAAAAACTGTTTTTT. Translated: CASRGQGAVSNEKLFF.

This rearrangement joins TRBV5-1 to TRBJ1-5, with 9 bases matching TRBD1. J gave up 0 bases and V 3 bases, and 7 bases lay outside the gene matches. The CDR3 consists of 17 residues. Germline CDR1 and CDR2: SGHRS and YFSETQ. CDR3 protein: CASSSGDRADSNQPQHF. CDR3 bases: TGCGCCAGCAGCTCCGGGGACAGGGCTGATAGCAATCAGCCCCAGCATTTT. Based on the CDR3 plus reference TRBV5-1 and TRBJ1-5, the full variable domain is KAGVTQTPRYLIKTRGQQVTLSCSPISGHRSVSWYQQTPGQGLQFLFEYFSETQRNKGNFPGRFSGRQFSNSRSEMNVSTLELGDSALYLCASSSGDRADSNQPQHFGDGTRLSIL.

The DNA for the CDR3 is TGTGCCAGTAGTGCCCCAGGGGCTAACTATGGCTACACCTTC. Translated: CASSAPGANYGYTF. This chain joins TRBV19 and TRBJ1-2, with a weak D call TRBD1 (6 bases). Per germline, CDR1 LNHDA and CDR2 SQIVND (reference sequence). The ends were cut back, 5 bases at V and 0 bases at J, with 10 bases in the middle. This CDR3 is 14 amino acids long.

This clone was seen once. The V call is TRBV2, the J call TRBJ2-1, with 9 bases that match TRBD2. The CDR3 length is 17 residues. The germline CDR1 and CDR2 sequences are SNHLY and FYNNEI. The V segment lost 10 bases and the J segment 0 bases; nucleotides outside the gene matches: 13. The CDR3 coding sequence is TGTGCCACCCAGCGGGAGGCCCTCTCAAGCTCCTACAATGAGCAGTTCTTC. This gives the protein CATQREALSSSYNEQFF.

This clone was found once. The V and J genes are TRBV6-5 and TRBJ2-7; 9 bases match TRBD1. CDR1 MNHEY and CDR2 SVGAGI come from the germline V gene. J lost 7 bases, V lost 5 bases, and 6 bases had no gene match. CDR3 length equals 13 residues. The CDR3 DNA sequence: TGTGCCAGCAGTAGAACAGGGGGCGATGAGCAGTACTTC. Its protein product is CASSRTGGDEQYF.

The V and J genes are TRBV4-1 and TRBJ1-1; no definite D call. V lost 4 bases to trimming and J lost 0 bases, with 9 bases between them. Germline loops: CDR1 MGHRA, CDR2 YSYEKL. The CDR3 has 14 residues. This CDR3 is CASSLGLLNTEAFF. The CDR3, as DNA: TGCGCCAGCAGCCTCGGACTCTTGAACACTGAAGCTTTCTTT.

CDR3 loop: CASSQARGTGELFF. The CDR3 DNA follows: TGCGCCAGCAGCCAAGCACGGGGGACCGGGGAGCTGTTTTTT. The chain carries TRBV4-1 and TRBJ2-2; tentatively, D is TRBD2 (6 bases). Trimming removed 1 base from V and 5 bases from J, with 8 bases in between. This CDR3 is built from 14 residues. From germline, CDR1 is MGHRA and CDR2 YSYEKL.

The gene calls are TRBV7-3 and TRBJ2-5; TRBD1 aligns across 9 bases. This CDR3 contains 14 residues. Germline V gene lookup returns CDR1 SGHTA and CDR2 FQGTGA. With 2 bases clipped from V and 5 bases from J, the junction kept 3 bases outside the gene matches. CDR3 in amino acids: CASSLGTGTETQYF. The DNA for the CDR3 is TGTGCCAGCAGCTTAGGGACAGGGACGGAGACCCAGTACTTC.

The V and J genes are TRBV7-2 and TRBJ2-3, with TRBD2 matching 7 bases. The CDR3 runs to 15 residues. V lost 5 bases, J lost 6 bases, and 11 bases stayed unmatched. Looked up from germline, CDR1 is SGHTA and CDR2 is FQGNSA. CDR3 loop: CASSPPGTKLDTQYF. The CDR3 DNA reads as TGTGCCAGCAGCCCGCCCGGGACTAAACTCGATACGCAGTATTTT. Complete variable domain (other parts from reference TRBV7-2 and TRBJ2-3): GAGVSQSPSNKVTEKGKDVELRCDPISGHTALYWYRQSLGQGLEFLIYFQGNSAPDKSGLPSDRFSAERTGGSVSTLTIQRTQQEDSAVYLCASSPPGTKLDTQYFGPGTRLTVL.

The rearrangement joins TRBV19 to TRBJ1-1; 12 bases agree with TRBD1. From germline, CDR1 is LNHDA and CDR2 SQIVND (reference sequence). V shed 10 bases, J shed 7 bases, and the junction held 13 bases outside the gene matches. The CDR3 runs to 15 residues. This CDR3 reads CATVRDRGPLGEAFF. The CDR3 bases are TGTGCCACCGTCCGGGACAGGGGGCCTCTTGGTGAAGCTTTCTTT.

Written as DNA, the CDR3 is TGTGCCAGCTCATTGACAGGGTACCAAGAGACCCAGTACTTC. This gives the protein CASSLTGYQETQYF. This chain joins TRBV18 and TRBJ2-5, with 7 bases lining up with TRBD1. Germline assignment: CDR1 KGHSH and CDR2 LQKENI. CDR3 length: 14 amino acids. V was pared by 5 bases and J by 0 bases, with 3 bases of the junction left unmatched.

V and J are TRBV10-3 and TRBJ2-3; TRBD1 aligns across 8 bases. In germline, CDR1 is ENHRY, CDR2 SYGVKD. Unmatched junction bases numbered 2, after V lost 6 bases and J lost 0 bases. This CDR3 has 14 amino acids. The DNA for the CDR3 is TGTGCCATCAGAAGACAGGGGAGCACAGATACGCAGTATTTT. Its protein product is CAIRRQGSTDTQYF.